This TCR beta chain was obtained from a study of shared clonotypes between healthy human individuals (dated by TCRdb to about 2020). For the wider study: The cohort comprised two women and three men aged 18 to 49 years. Per donor, three plates each were used for CD4 naive and CD4 memory, two for CD8 naive, and one for CD8 memory. The study deeply sequenced blood TCR repertoires of about five healthy adults to estimate repertoire size and the extent of clonotype sharing between individuals. Libraries were prepared and TCR repertoires were sequenced by different laboratories using diverse techniques, in order to increase sequencing depth and limit assay-specific biases. Each donor's leukapheresis produced roughly between roughly 0.85 and 9 billion PBMCs.

A remark on this clone: Its antigen remains undetermined. One base away there is no much larger clone; base qualities are not given. Within the sample, other DNA sequences also encode this same CDR3.

Measured from the cysteine to the phenylalanine, the CDR3 is 14 residues long. Here the CDR3 DNA is all that survives: 42 bases in frame from base 1. Taken from the germline V gene, the CDR1 and CDR2 loops are KGHSH and LQKENI. Trimming removed 3 bases from V and 8 bases from J, leaving 13 bases between the germline ends. The study at large found these results: Only blood was sampled, and tissue TCR repertoires likely differ from those in blood. Rarefaction of sorted-subset datasets indicated incomplete sequencing despite the large sequencing depth. The small number of donors limited the genetic and exposure-history diversity represented. Clonotypes shared by all four sorted-subset donors showed higher generation probabilities than non-shared clonotypes. Approximately 5% of naive CD4, 3.5% of naive CD8, 2.3% of memory CD4, and over 0.35% of memory CD8 clonotypes were shared across a few donors. Pairwise subsampling led to the expectation that sequencing depth would affect the degree of clonotype sharing among donors. Naive subsets generally had larger estimated clonotype richness than memory subsets.

Using the deep immunoSEQ assay, TCR CDR3 regions were amplified from genomic DNA by multiplex PCR. Extracted genomic DNA from each cell subset was distributed evenly across all wells of several immunoSEQ 96-well plates, and each plate was treated as a replicate. For sorted subsets, 150 to 250 ng of genomic DNA, equivalent to about 30,000 T cell genomes, went into each replicate PCR. The purified libraries were quantified using a Qubit 3.0 fluorometer, sized with a Bioanalyzer 2100, and then quantified again using the KAPA Library Quantification kit. Each immunoSEQ 96-well plate was sequenced on its own single-read 150-cycle Illumina NextSeq 550 flow cell. The authors processed their data as follows. Because the immunoSEQ output held only junctional sequences and lacked quality scores, the filtering could not match the filtering applied to full-length reads. Sequences were annotated with PyIR, a Python wrapper for IgBLAST v1.9, and V/J genes and CDR3 were assigned using IMGT germline references. Reads were removed for weak V/J assignments (E-value above 1e-6), missing CDR3, stop codons, out-of-frame junctions, or ambiguous translated residues. V3J clonotypes were defined as sequences sharing the same inferred V gene, J gene, and CDR3 amino acid sequence. Percentage overlap between repertoires was calculated by dividing the number of shared unique clonotypes by the size of the smaller repertoire. RTK rarefaction, the Chao1 estimator, and Recon v2.1 estimates of unobserved clonotypes were used to assess repertoire richness. OLGA was used to compute generation probabilities for all TCRbeta clonotypes that the gDNA method yielded from several donors. Drawn from immuneACCESS, this table holds only the in-frame rearrangements with V and J called that TCRdb kept. Clones are partly lost; checked studies trace under half to an unresolved V gene and leave the rest unexplained. V, J and clone size derive from that table, while D and trimming were established from the DNA sequence. The table for this sample lists approximately 2,000,000 clones; around 93% of them were counted only once. The ten largest clones represent 0.37% of the sample.

Donors were healthy HIV-negative adults with no recently reported acute infections or vaccinations. All donors were Caucasian adults living in Nashville, Tennessee, USA. CD4+ T cells were enriched by magnetic negative selection; naive cells were then positively selected on CD45RA, and the negative fraction formed the memory subset. Blood was collected by leukapheresis, and PBMCs were isolated by Ficoll-Histopaque density gradient centrifugation and then cryopreserved in liquid nitrogen vapor phase. Analytical flow cytometry was used to check the purity and quantity of every magnetically sorted T cell population. Genomic DNA was isolated from every sorted fraction and measured by UV absorbance on a Nanodrop 2000c.

The source is a man younger than 30 in good health. Some clones in this sample may be carry-over from other donors' samples. Recombination joined TRBV18 with TRBJ1-4, and possibly TRBD1, on 5 matching bases. Material: naive CD4+ T cells from PBMCs. The cell subset or site label, as the study defines it: CD45RA+ positively selected. The DNA is as follows: TGTGCCAGCTCACCCGGCGGAGGGGAGGAAAAACTGTTTTTT. This sequence encodes CASSPGGGEEKLFF.